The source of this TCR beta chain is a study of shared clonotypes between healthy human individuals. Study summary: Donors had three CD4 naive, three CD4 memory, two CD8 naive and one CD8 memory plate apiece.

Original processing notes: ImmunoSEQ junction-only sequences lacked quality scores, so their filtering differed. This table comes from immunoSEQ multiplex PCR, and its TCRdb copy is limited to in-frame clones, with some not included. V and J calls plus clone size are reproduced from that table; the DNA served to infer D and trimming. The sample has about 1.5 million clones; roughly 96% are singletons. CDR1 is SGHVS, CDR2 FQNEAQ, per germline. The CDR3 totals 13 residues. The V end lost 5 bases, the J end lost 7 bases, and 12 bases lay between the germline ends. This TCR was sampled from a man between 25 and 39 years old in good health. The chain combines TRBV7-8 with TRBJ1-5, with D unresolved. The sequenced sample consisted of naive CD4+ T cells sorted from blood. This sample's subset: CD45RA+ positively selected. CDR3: CASSVVGRQPQHF. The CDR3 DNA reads TGTGCCAGCAGCGTCGTCGGGAGGCAGCCCCAGCATTTT.